This T cell receptor beta chain stems from a study of cytomegalovirus exposure and HLA in healthy donors. The overall study: Some 87 million unique TCRs from HLA-typed donors were held in an early release of data. Broader study findings: Overall, around 150 TCR beta chains were annotated as cytomegalovirus-associated. Within a later analysis, the majority of CMV-associated TCR beta chains appeared HLA-restricted.

Points on this clone: What it recognizes is unknown.

The PCR was carried out with 60 Vbeta primers and 13 Jbeta primers. Produced via immunoSEQ multiplex PCR; TCRdb's table is partial and in-frame only. The sample lists approximately 190,000 clones; 65% to 90% were seen once. The CDR3 is 17 residues long. Germline V gives CDR1 SGHAT, CDR2 FQNNGV. The trim removed 2 bases at V and 1 base at J, leaving 6 bases unmatched. This clonotype was sampled from a man aged 35 to 55 in good health and CMV-seropositive. This rearrangement joins TRBV11-2 to TRBJ1-3; 9 positions agree with TRBD1. Sequenced sample: PBMCs. The CDR3 loop is CASSLIVGQGSGNTIYF. In DNA form, the CDR3 reads TGTGCCAGCAGCTTAATAGTGGGACAGGGATCTGGAAACACCATATATTTT. Full variable domain (missing parts from reference TRBV11-2 and TRBJ1-3): EAGVAQSPRYKIIEKRQSVAFWCNPISGHATLYWYQQILGQGPKLLIQFQNNGVVDDSQLPKDRFSAERLKGVDSTLKIQPAKLEDSAVYLCASSLIVGQGSGNTIYFGEGSWLTVV.